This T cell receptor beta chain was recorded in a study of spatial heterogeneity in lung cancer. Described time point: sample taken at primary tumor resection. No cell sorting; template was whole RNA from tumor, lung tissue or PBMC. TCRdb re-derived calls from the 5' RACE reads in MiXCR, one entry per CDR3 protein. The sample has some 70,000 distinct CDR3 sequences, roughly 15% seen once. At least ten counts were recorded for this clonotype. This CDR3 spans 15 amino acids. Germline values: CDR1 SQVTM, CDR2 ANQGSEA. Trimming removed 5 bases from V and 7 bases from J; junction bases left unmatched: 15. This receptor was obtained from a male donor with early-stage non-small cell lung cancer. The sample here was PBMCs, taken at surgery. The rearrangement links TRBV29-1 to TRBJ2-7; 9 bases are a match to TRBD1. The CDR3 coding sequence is TGCAGCGTTCCAAGGCGGACAGGGGCGCCCGGGGAGCAGTACTTC. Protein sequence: CSVPRRTGAPGEQYF.